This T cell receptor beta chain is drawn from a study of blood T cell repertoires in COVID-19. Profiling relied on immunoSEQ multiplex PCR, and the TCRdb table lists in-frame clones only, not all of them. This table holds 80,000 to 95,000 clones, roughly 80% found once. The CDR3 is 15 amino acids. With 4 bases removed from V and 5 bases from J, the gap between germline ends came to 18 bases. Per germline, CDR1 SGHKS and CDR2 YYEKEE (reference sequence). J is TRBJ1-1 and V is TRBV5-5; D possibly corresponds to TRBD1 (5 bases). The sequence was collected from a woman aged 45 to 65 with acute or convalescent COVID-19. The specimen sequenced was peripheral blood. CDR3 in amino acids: CASSPQTGGWTEAFF. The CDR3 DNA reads TGTGCCAGCAGCCCCCAGACCGGGGGATGGACTGAAGCTTTCTTT.